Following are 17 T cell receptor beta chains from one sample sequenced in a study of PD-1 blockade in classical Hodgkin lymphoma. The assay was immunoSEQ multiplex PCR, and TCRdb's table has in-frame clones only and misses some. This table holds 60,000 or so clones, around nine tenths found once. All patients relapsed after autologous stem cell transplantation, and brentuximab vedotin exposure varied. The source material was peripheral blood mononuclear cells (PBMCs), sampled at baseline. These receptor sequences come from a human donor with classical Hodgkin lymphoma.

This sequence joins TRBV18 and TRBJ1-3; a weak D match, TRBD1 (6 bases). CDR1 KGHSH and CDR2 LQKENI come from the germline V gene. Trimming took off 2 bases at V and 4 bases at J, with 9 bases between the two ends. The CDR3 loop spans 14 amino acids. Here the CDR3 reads CASSPAGVGNTIYF. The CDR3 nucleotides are TGTGCCAGCTCACCAGCAGGGGTAGGAAACACCATATATTTT.

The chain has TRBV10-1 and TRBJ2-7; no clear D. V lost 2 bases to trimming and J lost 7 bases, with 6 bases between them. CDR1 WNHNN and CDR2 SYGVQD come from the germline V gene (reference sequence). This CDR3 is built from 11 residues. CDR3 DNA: TGCGCCAGCAGTGAGGGCAGGGAGCAGTACTTC. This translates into CASSEGREQYF.

CDR3 loop: CASRPADLRQPQHF. The CDR3, as DNA: TGTGCCAGCAGACCAGCCGACCTGAGGCAGCCCCAGCATTTT. This chain connects TRBV28 to TRBJ1-5; D is ambiguous. The CDR3 extends over 14 amino acids. In germline, CDR1 is MDHEN, CDR2 SYDVKM. V lost 6 bases, J lost 7 bases, and 16 bases lay in between.

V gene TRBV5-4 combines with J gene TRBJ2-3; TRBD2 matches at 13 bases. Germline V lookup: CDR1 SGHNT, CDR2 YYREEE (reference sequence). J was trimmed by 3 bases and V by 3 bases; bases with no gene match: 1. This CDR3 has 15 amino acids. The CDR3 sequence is CASSWGLAGTDTQYF. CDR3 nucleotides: TGTGCCAGCAGCTGGGGACTAGCGGGAACAGATACGCAGTATTTT. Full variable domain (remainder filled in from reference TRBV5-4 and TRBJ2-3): ETGVTQSPTHLIKTRGQQVTLRCSSQSGHNTVSWYQQALGQGPQFIFQYYREEENGRGNFPPRFSGLQFPNYSSELNVNALELDDSALYLCASSWGLAGTDTQYFGPGTRLTVL.

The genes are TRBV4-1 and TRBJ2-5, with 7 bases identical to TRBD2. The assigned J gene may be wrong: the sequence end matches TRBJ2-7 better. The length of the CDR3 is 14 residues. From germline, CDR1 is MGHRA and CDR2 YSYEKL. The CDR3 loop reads CASSYLADSYEQYF. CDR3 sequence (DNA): TGCGCCAGCAGCTACCTAGCGGATAGCTACGAGCAGTACTTC.

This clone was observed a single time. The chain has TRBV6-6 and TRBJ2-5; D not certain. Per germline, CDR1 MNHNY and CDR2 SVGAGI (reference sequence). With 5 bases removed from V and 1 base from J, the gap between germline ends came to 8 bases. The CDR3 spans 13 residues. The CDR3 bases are TGTGCCAGCAGTCCCCCGAGCCAAGAGACCCAGTACTTC. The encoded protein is CASSPPSQETQYF.

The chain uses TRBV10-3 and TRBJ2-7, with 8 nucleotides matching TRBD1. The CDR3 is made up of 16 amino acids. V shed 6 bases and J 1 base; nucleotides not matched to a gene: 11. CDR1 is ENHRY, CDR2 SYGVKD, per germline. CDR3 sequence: CAISPLGTGTSYEQYF. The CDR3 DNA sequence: TGTGCCATCAGCCCACTCGGGACAGGAACGTCCTACGAGCAGTACTTC.

CDR3 loop: CASSIGQGGWHEQFF. In nucleotides, the CDR3 is TGTGCCAGCAGCATTGGGCAGGGAGGTTGGCATGAGCAGTTCTTC. J is TRBJ2-1 and V is TRBV28; D perhaps matches TRBD2 (6 bases). The CDR3 runs 15 residues. The germline V and J ends were trimmed by 6 bases and 8 bases, with 20 bases remaining between them. Germline CDR1 reads MDHEN; CDR2 reads SYDVKM. The full variable domain, with the rest looked up from reference TRBV28 and TRBJ2-1, is DVKVTQSSRYLVKRTGEKVFLECVQDMDHENMFWYRQDPGLGLRLIYFSYDVKMKEKGDIPEGYSVSREKKERFSLILESASTNQTSMYLCASSIGQGGWHEQFFGPGTRLTVL.

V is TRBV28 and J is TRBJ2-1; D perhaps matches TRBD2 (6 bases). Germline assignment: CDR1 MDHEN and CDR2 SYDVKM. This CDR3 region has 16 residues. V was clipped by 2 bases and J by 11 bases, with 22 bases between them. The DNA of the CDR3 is TGTGCCAGCAGTTTAGCCATCGGGACTCCATTCTCTCAGCAGTTCTTC. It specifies CASSLAIGTPFSQQFF.

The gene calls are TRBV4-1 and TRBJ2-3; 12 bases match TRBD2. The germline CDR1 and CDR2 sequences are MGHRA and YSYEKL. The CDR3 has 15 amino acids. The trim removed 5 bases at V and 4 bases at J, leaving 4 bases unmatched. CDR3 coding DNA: TGCGCCAGCAGCGTACTAGCGGGGGGTGCAGATACGCAGTATTTT. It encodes CASSVLAGGADTQYF.

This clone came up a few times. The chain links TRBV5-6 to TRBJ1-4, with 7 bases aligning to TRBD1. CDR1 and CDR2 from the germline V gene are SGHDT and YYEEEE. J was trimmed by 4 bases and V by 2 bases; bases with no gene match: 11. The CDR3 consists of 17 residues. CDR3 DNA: TGTGCCAGCAGCTTCGGCGGTTTGGGACAGCGTAATGAAAAACTGTTTTTT. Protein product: CASSFGGLGQRNEKLFF. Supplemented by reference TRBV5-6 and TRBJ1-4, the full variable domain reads DAGVTQSPTHLIKTRGQQVTLRCSPKSGHDTVSWYQQALGQGPQFIFQYYEEEERQRGNFPDRFSGHQFPNYSSELNVNALLLGDSALYLCASSFGGLGQRNEKLFFGSGTQLSVL.

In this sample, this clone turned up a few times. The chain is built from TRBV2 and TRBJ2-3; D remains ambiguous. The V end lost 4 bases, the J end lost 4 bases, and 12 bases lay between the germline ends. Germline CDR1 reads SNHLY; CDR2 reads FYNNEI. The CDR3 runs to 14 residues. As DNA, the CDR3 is TGTGCCAGCAGTGTAGAGGCTAGGGCAGATACGCAGTATTTT. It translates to CASSVEARADTQYF.

This CDR3 reads CASSLGLAGNNEQFF. CDR3 nucleotides: TGTGCCAGCAGCTTAGGACTAGCGGGTAACAATGAGCAGTTCTTC. The V and J genes are TRBV7-3 and TRBJ2-1; 11 bases agree with TRBD2. Per germline, CDR1 SGHTA and CDR2 FQGTGA. The ends lost 2 bases at V and 5 bases at J; junction bases unmatched: 2. The CDR3 is made up of 15 amino acids.

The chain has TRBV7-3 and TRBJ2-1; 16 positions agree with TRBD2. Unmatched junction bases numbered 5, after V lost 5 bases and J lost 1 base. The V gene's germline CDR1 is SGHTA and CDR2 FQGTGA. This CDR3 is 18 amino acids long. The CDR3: CASSIPGLAGGSYNEQFF. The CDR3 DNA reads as TGTGCCAGCAGCATCCCGGGACTAGCGGGAGGGTCCTACAATGAGCAGTTCTTC.

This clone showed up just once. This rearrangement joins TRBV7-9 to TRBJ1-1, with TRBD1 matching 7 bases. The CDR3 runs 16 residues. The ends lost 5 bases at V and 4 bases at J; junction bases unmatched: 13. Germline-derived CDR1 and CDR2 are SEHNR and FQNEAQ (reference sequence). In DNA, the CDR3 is TGTGCCAGCAGCCCCAGACAGGGCGTGATAGGCACTGAAGCTTTCTTT. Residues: CASSPRQGVIGTEAFF.

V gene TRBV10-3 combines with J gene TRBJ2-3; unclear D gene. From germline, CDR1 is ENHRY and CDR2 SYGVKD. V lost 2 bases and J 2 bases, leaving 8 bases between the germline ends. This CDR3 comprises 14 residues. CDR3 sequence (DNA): TGTGCCATCAGTGAGCGGACCTTCACAGATACGCAGTATTTT. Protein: CAISERTFTDTQYF.

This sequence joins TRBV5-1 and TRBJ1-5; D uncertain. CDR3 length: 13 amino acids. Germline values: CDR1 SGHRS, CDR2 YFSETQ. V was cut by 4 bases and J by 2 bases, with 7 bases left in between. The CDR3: CASSPTGNQPQHF. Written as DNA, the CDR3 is TGCGCCAGCAGCCCAACAGGCAATCAGCCCCAGCATTTT. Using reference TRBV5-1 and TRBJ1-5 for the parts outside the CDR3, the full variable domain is KAGVTQTPRYLIKTRGQQVTLSCSPISGHRSVSWYQQTPGQGLQFLFEYFSETQRNKGNFPGRFSGRQFSNSRSEMNVSTLELGDSALYLCASSPTGNQPQHFGDGTRLSIL.